The T cell receptor (beta chain) under discussion was sequenced for a study of liver allograft versus peripheral blood T cells (dated by TCRdb to between 2020 and 2021). In the study overall: T cell receptor repertoires present within transplanted livers were compared with repertoires in the peripheral blood of liver transplant recipients. Overall study results and their limits: The T cell receptor repertoires within liver allografts were reported to be different from the T cell receptor repertoires detected in peripheral blood.

The CDR3, from cysteine to phenylalanine, totals 14 residues. Just the 42-base CDR3 DNA is kept, in frame starting at base 1. Trimming takes 0 bases from V and 8 bases from J, and the germline ends sit 13 bases apart. Based on the germline V gene, the CDR1 and CDR2 sequences are SGHTA and FQGNSA. The sequencer listed for this sample is Illumina MiSeq. The public reads were quality trimmed at Q25 with fastp and then assembled into clones with MiXCR by TCRdb, keeping productive beta chains. Every entry covers one CDR3 protein and lists the most common genes and DNA from its rows. Recorded for this sample are about 12,000 distinct CDR3 sequences; under 30% of them occurred a single time. The biggest ten clones account for less than 2.5% of the sample. This clonotype was found a few times. The clone's antigen remains unknown. No base quality information exists; no much larger clone differs at one position.

This receptor was identified in a human patient who had a liver transplant. Some T cells may have been brought in with the graft after a transplant. Rearrangement joined TRBV7-2 to TRBJ1-2, with the identity of the D gene unclear. The bases are TGTGCCAGCAGCTTAGCTCCTGACATGGAAGGCTACACCTTC. It translates to CASSLAPDMEGYTF.